The table lists the clone carrying this T cell receptor (beta chain) with many counts. What it binds is not known. This record belongs to a study of T cells in Graves' hyperthyroidism and ophthalmopathy. Study-level findings and limits: From stable hyperthyroidism, ophthalmopathy was set apart by a 13 V-J model.

The TCR beta CDR3 regions underwent amplification using RNA transcripts as the source. A set of HTBI primers served as the primers for a first-round RT-PCR of the TCR CDR3. MiXCR, run by TCRdb on the multiplex PCR reads, gives a single entry per CDR3 protein. This sample carries about 350,000 distinct CDR3 sequences, roughly an eighth of them seen once, and the ten largest clones take 34%. This clonotype was sampled from a woman aged 40 to 50 with Graves' ophthalmopathy. The sequenced sample consisted of blood.

CDR3 nucleotides: TGTGCCAGCAGCTTAGCGAGAGGGGTCCCCATGAACACTGAAGCTTTCTTT. Protein: CASSLARGVPMNTEAFF. The chain recombines TRBV7-6 with TRBJ1-1; perhaps TRBD1 as D (5 bases). Germline assignment: CDR1 SGHVS and CDR2 FNYEAQ. The ends were cut back, 0 bases at V and 0 bases at J, with 14 bases in the middle. The CDR3 length is 17 residues.